The 23 T cell receptor beta chains presented below share a single source sample, sequenced in a study of regulatory T cells in long-lasting Graves disease. Libraries of TCR beta came from iRepertoire HTBI primers plus Arm-PCR of CDR3 regions. TCRdb re-called the multiplex PCR reads with MiXCR, one entry per CDR3 protein. The sample shows about 660,000 distinct CDR3 sequences, around 30% of them seen only once. Noted time point: persistent/refractory GD, antithyroid drugs over 5 years with positive TRAb. The TCR library was prepared using RNA isolated from PBMCs. This specimen consisted of peripheral blood mononuclear cells (PBMCs), obtained when the disease was refractory, from a patient treated with antithyroid drugs. The receptors originated from a female donor with Graves disease.

The chain joins TRBV5-1 to TRBJ2-6; D call uncertain. The CDR3 is made up of 16 amino acids. Trimming left V 2 bases short and J 0 bases short, with 9 bases between. Germline lookup yields CDR1 SGHRS and CDR2 YFSETQ. The CDR3 is CASSFLISSGANVLTF. The CDR3 coding sequence is TGCGCCAGCAGCTTCCTAATCAGCTCTGGGGCCAACGTCCTGACTTTC.

The chain uses TRBV20-1 and TRBJ1-6; D is possibly TRBD1 (6 bases). V lost 3 bases and J lost 8, with 11 bases in between. The CDR3 contains 13 residues. The germline V gene encodes CDR1 DFQATT and CDR2 SNEGSKA (reference sequence). CDR3 in DNA: TGCAGTGCTAGCTCCTCAGGGGATTCACCCCTCCACTTT. Translating it yields CSASSSGDSPLHF.

To note about this clonotype: A clone one base away is much larger, so this may be a read error. The CDR3 nucleotides read TGTGCCAGCATCAGCGGGAGCTCCTGCGAGCAGTACTTC. As protein: CASISGSSCEQYF. The chain couples TRBV6-1 to TRBJ2-7, with 8 positions matching TRBD2. This CDR3 contains 13 residues. Germline V gene sequence: CDR1 MNHNS, CDR2 SASEGT.

V and J are TRBV30 and TRBJ1-3, with D uncertain. V was cut by 6 bases and J by 0 bases, with 15 bases left in between. The CDR3 is 15 residues long. Germline V lookup: CDR1 GTSNPN, CDR2 SVGIG (reference sequence). The CDR3 nucleotides are TGTGCCTGTCCCACCGGACGGAGCTCTGGAAACACCATATATTTT. Amino acid sequence: CACPTGRSSGNTIYF.

The rearrangement joins TRBV29-1 to TRBJ2-5; unclear D gene. Deletions cut 4 bases from V and 11 bases from J, with 14 bases between. This CDR3 has 11 residues. From germline, CDR1 is SQVTM and CDR2 ANQGSEA. DNA of the CDR3: TGCAGCGTTGGGTCCTCTGGATTTCAGTACTTC. Its protein product is CSVGSSGFQYF.

This clonotype came up a few times. The chain links TRBV19 to TRBJ1-5, with 11 bases matching TRBD1. The V gene end was trimmed by 9 bases and the J gene end by 6 bases; junction bases not matched to a gene: 7. Germline-derived CDR1 and CDR2 are LNHDA and SQIVND (reference sequence). This CDR3 has 14 amino acids. CDR3 in DNA: TGTGCCAGCAGGCCGGGACAGGGGGTTCAGCCCCAGCATTTT. Translated, it gives CASRPGQGVQPQHF.

The V call is TRBV9, the J call TRBJ1-1; 7 bases line up with TRBD1. The CDR3 contains 15 residues. V lost 0 bases, J lost 1 base, and 3 bases stayed unmatched. From germline, CDR1 is SGDLS and CDR2 YYNGEE. The CDR3 sequence is CASSVVGQPNTEAFF. In DNA, the CDR3 is TGTGCCAGCAGCGTAGTGGGACAGCCGAACACTGAAGCTTTCTTT.

CDR3 in amino acids: CASSTPQGPDTQYF. Written as DNA, the CDR3 is TGTGCCAGCAGCACCCCCCAAGGACCAGATACGCAGTATTTT. The V and J genes are TRBV28 and TRBJ2-3, with D uncertain. CDR1 and CDR2 from the germline V gene are MDHEN and SYDVKM. The CDR3 runs 14 residues. The V gene lost 6 bases and the J gene lost 4 bases, with 14 bases spanning the gap.

This clonotype was detected only once. At one boundary the junction diverges from the germline segment, which might be a read error. The gene calls are TRBV7-3 and TRBJ2-7; maybe TRBD2 (5 bases). Germline V CDR1 and CDR2: SGHTA, FQGTGA. The CDR3 covers 16 residues. The CDR3 protein is CTSSPDGAGRAHEQYF. CDR3 nucleotide sequence: TGTACCAGCAGCCCAGACGGCGCGGGCCGCGCCCATGAGCAGTACTTC.

In this sample, this clonotype turned up a few times. The chain couples TRBV10-1 to TRBJ2-2, with 9 bases matching TRBD2. Germline loops: CDR1 WNHNN, CDR2 SYGVQD (reference sequence). The CDR3 is 19 amino acids. V lost 7 bases and J lost 3; bases outside the gene matches: 18. CDR3 amino acids: CASTSFAAGGPWDTGELFF. The CDR3 region has the DNA TGCGCCAGCACCTCGTTTGCTGCGGGAGGGCCTTGGGACACCGGGGAGCTGTTTTTT.

This clonotype was seen repeatedly, ten times or more. The chain joins TRBV6-1 to TRBJ1-2; tentative D call: TRBD1 (6 bases). CDR1 is MNHNS, CDR2 SASEGT, per germline. The CDR3 is made up of 12 amino acids. Trimming removed 7 bases at V and 8 bases at J, with 14 bases between. CDR3 bases: TGTGCCAGCATTTCAGGGGTGGGCGGCTACACCTTC. Encoded protein: CASISGVGGYTF.

The CDR3 DNA reads TGCAGTGCCAAAGTAGGGCGCGAACTCACTGAAGCTTTCTTT. This gives the protein CSAKVGRELTEAFF. The V call is TRBV20-1, the J call TRBJ1-1, with D unclear. The germline V and J ends were trimmed by 6 bases and 4 bases, with 18 bases remaining between them. This CDR3 is built from 14 residues. Germline V gene data show CDR1 as DFQATT and CDR2 as SNEGSKA (reference sequence).

This clonotype was observed a single time. V usage is TRBV3-1 and J usage is TRBJ2-6; D call uncertain. Germline CDR1 and CDR2: LGHDT and YNNKEL (reference sequence). V lost 7 bases, J lost 0 bases, and 10 bases lay in between. The CDR3 totals 15 residues. The CDR3 loop is CASTQTSSGANVLTF. DNA for the CDR3: TGTGCCAGCACCCAGACCAGCTCTGGGGCCAACGTCCTGACTTTC.

The V and J genes are TRBV29-1 and TRBJ2-6; D is unresolved. This CDR3 is 14 amino acids long. Germline lookup yields CDR1 SQVTM and CDR2 ANQGSEA. Trimming shortened V by 6 bases and J by 2 bases, and 11 bases separated the two germline ends. CDR3 bases: TGCAGCGTCCCCACGGGCGCTGGGGCCAACGTCCTGACTTTC. Its protein is CSVPTGAGANVLTF.

This sequence joins TRBV6-1 and TRBJ1-5; D is perhaps TRBD1 (6 bases). The CDR3 has 17 residues. Germline CDR1 is MNHNS and CDR2 is SASEGT. V was shortened by 4 bases and J by 0 bases, with 16 bases between the two germline ends. Written as DNA, the CDR3 is TGTGCCAGCAGTGCACTTGACAGGACCCATAGCAATCAGCCCCAGCATTTT. It yields the protein CASSALDRTHSNQPQHF.

This clonotype came up many times. The chain combines TRBV27 with TRBJ1-2; 8 bases agree with TRBD1. Germline-derived CDR1 and CDR2 are MNHEY and SMNVEV (reference sequence). This CDR3 is built from 14 residues. V lost 5 bases and J lost 7; bases outside the gene matches: 9. CDR3 nucleotides: TGTGCCAGCAGTATTTCCGGGACAGGTCTTGGCTACACCTTC. This translates into CASSISGTGLGYTF.

Only a few counts were recorded for this clonotype. The V and J genes are TRBV6-1 and TRBJ1-1; D possibly corresponds to TRBD1 (5 bases). V lost 7 bases to trimming and J lost 6 bases, with 15 bases between them. Germline-derived CDR1 and CDR2 are MNHNS and SASEGT. The CDR3 totals 13 residues. The CDR3 nucleotides are TGTGCCAGCACCAGGACATCTTTAGCTGAAGCTTTCTTT. Translated, it gives CASTRTSLAEAFF.

A word on this clonotype: A much larger clone differs from this one at a single base, so this may be a read error. The rearrangement joins TRBV15 to TRBJ2-5, with 10 bases matching TRBD2. This CDR3 is 16 amino acids long. From germline, CDR1 is LNHNV and CDR2 YYDKDF (reference sequence). The CDR3 DNA is TGTGCCACCAGCAGAGATACTAGCGGGAATGGAGAGACCCGGTACTTC. It specifies CATSRDTSGNGETRYF.

This clonotype has more than one count but fewer than ten. This chain joins TRBV11-3 and TRBJ2-7; D gene unclear. Germline CDR1 SGHNT, CDR2 YENEEA. The CDR3 consists of 14 residues. V gave up 0 bases and J gave up 2 bases, with 8 bases separating them. CDR3 coding DNA: TGTGCCAGCAGCTTAGAGGGCAGGACCTACGAGCAGTACTTC. It specifies CASSLEGRTYEQYF.

This clonotype was found a few times. This sequence joins TRBV6-5 and TRBJ2-1; D gene unclear. The CDR3 is 13 amino acids. V was shortened by 4 bases and J by 6 bases, with 10 bases between the two germline ends. CDR1 is MNHEY, CDR2 SVGAGI, per germline. Here the CDR3 reads CASSLGDLNEQFF. CDR3 coding DNA: TGTGCCAGCAGTTTGGGCGACCTCAATGAGCAGTTCTTC.

The chain joins TRBV6-5 to TRBJ1-2; possible D gene TRBD1, 5 bases. Germline loops: CDR1 MNHEY, CDR2 SVGAGI. With 4 bases removed from V and 4 bases from J, the gap between germline ends came to 13 bases. CDR3 size: 14 residues. CDR3 sequence: CASSSSRDGYGYTF. CDR3 DNA sequence: TGTGCCAGCAGTTCGAGCAGGGACGGCTATGGCTACACCTTC.

The chain combines TRBV11-2 with TRBJ2-7; D may be TRBD1 (6 bases). The CDR3 is 13 amino acids. Germline CDR1 is SGHAT and CDR2 is FQNNGV. The V end lost 5 bases, the J end lost 3 bases, and 11 bases lay between the germline ends. CDR3 loop: CASSLPGDYEQYF. DNA of the CDR3: TGTGCCAGCAGCCTACCAGGGGACTACGAGCAGTACTTC.

The table lists this clonotype with a few counts. The genes are TRBV20-1 and TRBJ1-1; D is unresolved. The V end was cut by 3 bases, the J end by 1 base, with 6 bases between. Germline CDR1 and CDR2: DFQATT and SNEGSKA (reference sequence). CDR3 length: 12 amino acids. CDR3 bases: TGCAGTGCTAGCGACACGAACACTGAAGCTTTCTTT. It encodes CSASDTNTEAFF.